This T cell receptor beta chain is drawn from a study of T-cell reconstitution after alpha-beta-depleted transplantation in children. The library targeted TCRbeta and was prepared with unique molecular identifiers. TCRdb fed the PCR reads into MiXCR, producing one record per CDR3 protein. The profile covers over 550,000 distinct CDR3 sequences, with over 9.5% appearing a single time and roughly 4% taken by the ten largest. This clonotype has only a few counts. The CDR3 sequence is 14 residues long. Germline lookup yields CDR1 SQVTM and CDR2 ANQGSEA. The V gene end was trimmed by 7 bases and the J gene end by 6 bases; junction bases not matched to a gene: 11.

The chain employs TRBV29-1 and TRBJ2-2; 7 nucleotides align to TRBD2. The starting material was PBMCs from the stem cell graft donor, obtained from the stem cell graft. The source of this sequence is a human donor who donated a stem cell graft to a child with acute myeloid leukemia. The CDR3 protein is CSARVGGSPGELFF. CDR3 nucleotide sequence: TGCAGCGCTCGAGTGGGCGGGAGCCCCGGGGAGCTGTTTTTT.